The 9 T cell receptor beta chains given below trace back to one sample, sequenced in a study of T cell repertoires in cytomegalovirus infection. TCRdb ran MiXCR on the reads and lists one entry per CDR3 protein. The sample has 200,000 to 250,000 distinct CDR3 sequences; more than 9% are singletons. Sequenced sample: PBMCs. All receptors derive from a human donor in good health (CMV status not recorded). Some clones in this sample may be carry-over from other donors' samples.

This clonotype was picked up many times. The rearrangement joins TRBV10-3 to TRBJ1-1; D possibly corresponds to TRBD1 (5 bases). The CDR3 has 11 amino acids. CDR1 ENHRY and CDR2 SYGVKD come from the germline V gene. Deletions cut 2 bases from V and 8 bases from J, with 6 bases between. This CDR3 is CAISEAGEAFF. In DNA, the CDR3 is TGTGCCATCAGTGAGGCAGGGGAAGCTTTCTTT.

Many counts were recorded for this clonotype. V is TRBV19 and J is TRBJ1-1; D perhaps matches TRBD1 (5 bases). The CDR3 has 14 amino acids. The germline gives CDR1 LNHDA, CDR2 SQIVND (reference sequence). Trimming left V 3 bases short and J 1 base short, with 9 bases between. CDR3 sequence reads: CASSIPGRNTEAFF. CDR3 DNA sequence: TGTGCCAGTAGTATCCCGGGACGGAACACTGAAGCTTTCTTT.

This clonotype came up many times. The chain couples TRBV7-2 to TRBJ2-1; D tentatively reads TRBD1 or TRBD2 (5 bases each). V lost 3 bases to trimming and J lost 8 bases, with 29 bases between them. The length of the CDR3 is 19 residues. Germline CDR1 is SGHTA and CDR2 is FQGNSA. CDR3 region: CASSLGMGSGQFLGDEQFF. The CDR3 DNA follows: TGTGCCAGCAGCTTGGGGATGGGGAGCGGCCAATTCCTGGGGGATGAGCAGTTCTTC.

This clonotype was recorded at least ten times. This rearrangement joins TRBV28 to TRBJ2-4, with no clear D. Germline V CDR1 and CDR2: MDHEN, SYDVKM. V was cut by 2 bases and J by 9 bases, with 14 bases left in between. The CDR3 runs to 14 residues. CDR3 amino acids: CASSLSPGQPIQYF. Written as DNA, the CDR3 is TGTGCCAGCAGTTTAAGCCCAGGCCAGCCCATTCAGTACTTC. The whole variable domain, filled in from reference TRBV28 and TRBJ2-4, reads DVKVTQSSRYLVKRTGEKVFLECVQDMDHENMFWYRQDPGLGLRLIYFSYDVKMKEKGDIPEGYSVSREKKERFSLILESASTNQTSMYLCASSLSPGQPIQYFGAGTRLSVL.

This clonotype was observed many times. The rearrangement joins TRBV7-2 to TRBJ1-2; 9 nucleotides align to TRBD1. The trim removed 5 bases at V and 4 bases at J, leaving 14 bases unmatched. The CDR3 consists of 17 residues. Germline loops: CDR1 SGHTA, CDR2 FQGNSA. CDR3: CASSPFGQGLSFYGYTF. As DNA, the CDR3 is TGTGCCAGCAGCCCGTTTGGACAGGGGTTGTCCTTCTATGGCTACACCTTC.

At least ten counts were recorded for this clonotype. CDR3 nucleotides: TGTGCCAGCAGCCCATGGCCATCGGGTACGGTTGAGCAGTTCTTC. Amino acids: CASSPWPSGTVEQFF. The chain couples TRBV7-8 to TRBJ2-1; D ambiguous. CDR3 length: 15 amino acids. V gave up 5 bases and J gave up 9 bases, with 20 bases separating them. The germline V gene has CDR1 SGHVS and CDR2 FQNEAQ.

This clonotype was seen at least ten times. This rearrangement joins TRBV19 to TRBJ2-5; possible D gene TRBD1, 7 bases. Germline CDR1 LNHDA, CDR2 SQIVND (reference sequence). V lost 5 bases, J lost 5 bases, and 12 bases lay in between. The CDR3 is 13 amino acids. The CDR3 bases are TGTGCCAGTAGTCCCAGGGGGGTGGAGACCCAGTACTTC. Its translation is CASSPRGVETQYF.

This clonotype appeared many times. This sequence joins TRBV5-1 and TRBJ1-1; D gene unclear. The V end lost 0 bases, the J end lost 3 bases, and 9 bases lay between the germline ends. CDR1 is SGHRS, CDR2 YFSETQ, per germline. CDR3 size: 14 residues. This chain's CDR3 is CASSLEGWDTEAFF. CDR3 coding DNA: TGCGCCAGCAGCTTGGAAGGGTGGGACACTGAAGCTTTCTTT.

This chain links TRBV6-2 or TRBV6-3 with TRBJ2-1; 9 bases are a match to TRBD2. CDR3 size: 15 residues. Per the germline V gene, CDR1 is MNHEY and CDR2 is SVGEGT. With V trimmed by 0 bases and J by 3 bases, 0 bases remained unmatched. CDR3 sequence (DNA): TGTGCCAGCAGTTACTCTAGCGGGGGCTACAATGAGCAGTTCTTC. Its protein product is CASSYSSGGYNEQFF.